This T cell receptor (beta chain) was captured in a study of radiation and T cells in renal cell carcinoma. Clones were sequenced by immunoSEQ multiplex PCR, and TCRdb holds only the in-frame ones, with some missing. The data contain around 4,000 clones, roughly 60% of them seen just once; the ten biggest clones take up around 40%. This sample's treatment: 15 Gy SBRT to primary tumor, nephrectomy 4 weeks later. Trimming removed 8 bases at V and 2 bases at J, with 7 bases between. CDR1 and CDR2 from the germline V gene are MNHEY and SVGAGI. This CDR3 spans 11 amino acids. The source of this sequence is a woman aged 60-70 years with renal cell carcinoma. The material was tumor tissue, obtained from a patient whose treatment included radiotherapy and nephrectomy. This chain connects TRBV6-5 to TRBJ2-7, with D uncertain. CDR3 in amino acids: CASVGPYEQYF. In DNA form, the CDR3 reads TGTGCCAGCGTAGGGCCCTACGAGCAGTACTTC.